This T cell receptor beta chain is from a study of cytomegalovirus exposure and HLA in healthy donors. The primer mix had 60 Vbeta and 13 Jbeta primers. Data came from immunoSEQ multiplex PCR; TCRdb stores just in-frame clones and leaves some out. In all, the sample yields about 74,000 clones. The length of the CDR3 is 15 residues. Looked up from germline, CDR1 is LNHDA and CDR2 is SQIVND (reference sequence). The V end was cut by 3 bases, the J end by 4 bases, with 12 bases between. This receptor was taken from a female donor in good health and CMV-seropositive. The rearrangement joins TRBV19 to TRBJ2-2; D remains ambiguous. Sequenced input: PBMCs. This chain's CDR3 is CASSISDLITGELFF. CDR3 coding DNA: TGTGCCAGTAGTATCAGTGATCTTATCACCGGGGAGCTGTTTTTT.